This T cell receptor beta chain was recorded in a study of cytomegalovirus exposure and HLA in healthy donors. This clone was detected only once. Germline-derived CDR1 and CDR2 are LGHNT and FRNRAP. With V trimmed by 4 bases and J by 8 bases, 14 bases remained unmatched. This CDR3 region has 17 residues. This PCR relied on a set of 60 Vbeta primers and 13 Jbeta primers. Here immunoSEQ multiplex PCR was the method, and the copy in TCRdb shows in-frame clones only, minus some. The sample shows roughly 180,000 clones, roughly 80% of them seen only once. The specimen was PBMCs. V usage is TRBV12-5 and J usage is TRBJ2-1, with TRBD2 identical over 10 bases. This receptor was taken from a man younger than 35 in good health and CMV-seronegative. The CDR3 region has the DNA TGTGCTAGTGGTTCCGTACCGAGGGGTAGCGGGGGGCATGAGCAGTTCTTC. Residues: CASGSVPRGSGGHEQFF.